The next 29 T cell receptor beta chains were all read from a single sample in a study of spatial heterogeneity in lung cancer. Findings of the study overall: The number of expanded tumor alpha and beta chains correlated with mutation number.

Time point given: sample taken at primary tumor resection. Antigen specificity for these receptors is unknown. TCRdb used MiXCR to reprocess the 5' RACE reads, holding one entry per CDR3 protein. The sample includes a few thousand distinct CDR3 sequences, 5.3% of them seen just once. Material: lung tumor tissue, obtained at surgery. These receptors were collected from a female donor with early-stage non-small cell lung cancer.

This clonotype was seen repeatedly, ten times or more. The rearrangement links TRBV20-1 to TRBJ1-1; TRBD1 matches at 9 bases. Germline V gives CDR1 DFQATT, CDR2 SNEGSKA (reference sequence). J lost 6 bases, V lost 1 base, and 9 bases had no gene match. The CDR3 loop spans 15 amino acids. The CDR3 here is CSARVRDRVVPEAFF. The CDR3 region has the DNA TGCAGTGCTAGAGTCCGGGACAGGGTTGTCCCTGAAGCTTTCTTT.

This clonotype was seen repeatedly, ten times or more. V is TRBV27 and J is TRBJ2-7; D is ambiguous. V lost 4 bases to trimming and J lost 2 bases, with 9 bases between them. The germline V gene encodes CDR1 MNHEY and CDR2 SMNVEV (reference sequence). The CDR3 runs to 13 residues. The DNA of the CDR3 is TGTGCCAGCAGTTCCCCCGGCCCCTACGAGCAGTACTTC. Translated, it gives CASSSPGPYEQYF.

By its share, this clonotype is medium-sized. This chain joins TRBV20-1 and TRBJ2-3; D perhaps matches TRBD1 (6 bases). Germline V gene lookup returns CDR1 DFQATT and CDR2 SNEGSKA (reference sequence). The V and J ends lost 0 bases and 7 bases respectively, with 17 bases between them. The CDR3 contains 15 residues. CDR3 DNA: TGCAGTGCTAGAGATCCCCTAGGGGGAGTGCATACGCAGTATTTT. This codes for CSARDPLGGVHTQYF.

This clonotype is labeled medium-sized. The chain links TRBV7-8 to TRBJ2-2; D is ambiguous. Trimming took 4 bases from V and 0 from J, leaving 12 bases between them. The V gene's germline CDR1 is SGHVS and CDR2 FQNEAQ. CDR3 length equals 16 residues. The CDR3 nucleotides read TGTGCCAGCAGCTACTCCCGGAGAACGAACACCGGGGAGCTGTTTTTT. Protein: CASSYSRRTNTGELFF.

This clonotype is medium-sized in the sample. The chain combines TRBV7-2 with TRBJ2-2; 13 bases line up with TRBD2. The germline gives CDR1 SGHTA, CDR2 FQGNSA. V shed 6 bases and J 1 base; nucleotides not matched to a gene: 5. The length of the CDR3 is 17 residues. The CDR3 loop reads CASRSGTSGMNTGELFF. DNA for the CDR3: TGTGCCAGCAGATCCGGGACTAGCGGGATGAACACCGGGGAGCTGTTTTTT. Filled out from reference TRBV7-2 and TRBJ2-2, the complete variable domain reads GAGVSQSPSNKVTEKGKDVELRCDPISGHTALYWYRQSLGQGLEFLIYFQGNSAPDKSGLPSDRFSAERTGGSVSTLTIQRTQQEDSAVYLCASRSGTSGMNTGELFFGEGSRLTVL.

By share of the sample, this clonotype is medium-sized (0.01 to 0.1%). The gene calls are TRBV7-9 and TRBJ1-6; 8 bases are a match to TRBD1. Germline assignment: CDR1 SEHNR and CDR2 FQNEAQ (reference sequence). The CDR3 has 16 amino acids. V trimming: 5 bases; J trimming: 3 bases; junction bases outside the gene matches: 6. CDR3 sequence: CASSQGQGFYNSPLHF. CDR3 bases: TGTGCCAGCAGCCAAGGACAGGGCTTCTATAATTCACCCCTCCACTTT.

This clonotype is termed medium-sized. The chain links TRBV7-9 to TRBJ2-3; TRBD2 might be the D (6 bases). The V gene's germline CDR1 is SEHNR and CDR2 FQNEAQ (reference sequence). With 3 bases removed from V and 4 bases from J, the gap between germline ends came to 14 bases. This CDR3 contains 15 residues. DNA for the CDR3: TGTGCCAGCAGCTTCCTCCCGCGGGGCTCAGATACGCAGTATTTT. Its protein product is CASSFLPRGSDTQYF.

Sample share makes this clonotype medium-sized. The V gene is TRBV12-3 or TRBV12-4, the J gene TRBJ1-1; 7 bases align to TRBD1. The length of the CDR3 is 13 residues. J lost 3 bases, V lost 7 bases, and 5 bases had no gene match. CDR3 bases: TGTGCCAGCACCTTGGGACAGTACACTGAAGCTTTCTTT. Translating it yields CASTLGQYTEAFF.

This clonotype is classed as medium-sized. The genes are TRBV20-1 and TRBJ2-2; 7 nucleotides agree with TRBD2. Germline CDR1 is DFQATT and CDR2 is SNEGSKA (reference sequence). Trimming cost V 2 bases and J 6 bases; bases outside gene matches: 24. This CDR3 region has 20 residues. The CDR3 sequence: CSARPPSGRRETGGAGELFF. DNA for the CDR3: TGCAGTGCTAGACCCCCCTCTGGACGGCGGGAGACTGGTGGGGCCGGGGAGCTGTTTTTT.

This clonotype was counted ten times or more. The genes are TRBV20-1 and TRBJ1-5; TRBD1 might be the D (6 bases). CDR1 and CDR2 (germline): DFQATT, SNEGSKA (reference sequence). This CDR3 has 14 amino acids. The ends were cut back, 5 bases at V and 0 bases at J, with 11 bases in the middle. CDR3 DNA sequence: TGCAGTGCTTTGGACAGCCGTAGCAATCAGCCCCAGCATTTT. It codes for CSALDSRSNQPQHF.

By proportion, this clonotype is medium-sized (0.01 to 0.1%). V and J are TRBV7-2 and TRBJ2-1, with unresolved D. CDR1 is SGHTA and CDR2 is FQGNSA in the germline V gene. V lost 1 base to trimming and J lost 10 bases, with 11 bases between them. This CDR3 has 13 residues. The CDR3 here is CASSLGAGREQFF. CDR3 bases: TGTGCCAGCAGCTTAGGGGCCGGGCGAGAGCAGTTCTTC.

This clonotype rates as medium-sized (0.01 to 0.1%). The rearrangement joins TRBV11-2 to TRBJ2-1, with D tentatively TRBD2 (6 bases). The germline V gene encodes CDR1 SGHAT and CDR2 FQNNGV. This CDR3 has 15 amino acids. The V and J ends lost 6 bases and 0 bases respectively, with 12 bases between them. CDR3 region: CASSQRVSSYNEQFF. CDR3 nucleotides: TGTGCCAGCAGTCAGCGGGTAAGCTCCTACAATGAGCAGTTCTTC.

This clonotype is judged medium-sized. The genes are TRBV28 and TRBJ2-7; 13 bases line up with TRBD2. Losses at the gene ends were 6 bases for V and 2 bases for J; bases not matched to a gene: 7. Per the germline V gene, CDR1 is MDHEN and CDR2 is SYDVKM. This CDR3 region has 16 residues. CDR3 coding DNA: TGTGCCAGCAGGCGGACTAGCGGGAGCGGGGCCTACGAGCAGTACTTC. Protein: CASRRTSGSGAYEQYF.

This clonotype is medium-sized in the sample. The rearrangement joins TRBV7-3 to TRBJ1-1; possible D gene TRBD1, 5 bases. The CDR3 totals 15 residues. V dropped 2 bases and J dropped 1 base, with 11 bases sitting between them. In germline, CDR1 is SGHTA, CDR2 FQGTGA. CDR3 sequence reads: CASSLLRATNTEAFF. For the CDR3, the DNA is TGTGCCAGCAGCTTACTCAGGGCCACGAACACTGAAGCTTTCTTT.

In its sample, this clonotype is medium-sized. The genes are TRBV5-1 and TRBJ2-5; maybe TRBD2 (5 bases). Germline loops: CDR1 SGHRS, CDR2 YFSETQ. Trimming cost V 7 bases and J 7 bases, with 11 bases left between them. CDR3 length equals 11 residues. In nucleotides, the CDR3 is TGCGCCAGCGGGCAAGGAGGGACCCAGTACTTC. It specifies CASGQGGTQYF.

This clonotype is classed as medium-sized. The chain joins TRBV29-1 to TRBJ1-2, with D maybe TRBD1 (5 bases). CDR3 length: 13 amino acids. CDR1 SQVTM and CDR2 ANQGSEA come from the germline V gene. The V and J ends lost 5 bases and 4 bases respectively, with 14 bases between them. The CDR3 loop is CSVTPRGGYGYTF. The CDR3, as DNA: TGCAGCGTTACACCCCGGGGGGGCTATGGCTACACCTTC.

This clonotype is medium-sized by share. The J gene is TRBJ1-4, the V gene TRBV5-1; TRBD1 might be the D (5 bases). The germline V gene encodes CDR1 SGHRS and CDR2 YFSETQ. V lost 3 bases and J lost 3, with 15 bases in between. This CDR3 spans 16 amino acids. The CDR3 sequence is CASSSFPGKANEKLFF. In DNA, the CDR3 is TGCGCCAGCAGCTCCTTCCCAGGGAAGGCTAATGAAAAACTGTTTTTT.

Relative to its sample, this clonotype is medium-sized. The chain carries TRBV6-2 or TRBV6-3 and TRBJ2-5; 12 bases are a match to TRBD2. The CDR3 length is 15 residues. Germline assignment: CDR1 MNHEY and CDR2 SVGEGT. V shed 5 bases and J 5 bases; nucleotides not matched to a gene: 6. The CDR3 is CASSQGLAGPETQYF. CDR3 nucleotide sequence: TGTGCCAGCAGTCAGGGACTAGCGGGCCCGGAGACCCAGTACTTC.

This clonotype is labeled medium-sized. V gene TRBV5-1 combines with J gene TRBJ2-1; TRBD1 agrees at 10 bases. Trimming took 5 bases from V and 3 from J; bases not matched to a gene: 5. The CDR3 extends over 15 amino acids. CDR1 and CDR2 (germline): SGHRS, YFSETQ. Here the CDR3 reads CASRPGTGVYNEQFF. The DNA of the CDR3 is TGCGCCAGCAGGCCCGGGACAGGGGTCTACAATGAGCAGTTCTTC.

This clonotype ranks as medium-sized (0.01 to 0.1%). This chain connects TRBV4-2 to TRBJ1-2, with 8 bases matching TRBD1. The CDR3 length is 15 residues. CDR1 LGHNA and CDR2 YNFKEQ come from the germline V gene. With V trimmed by 0 bases and J by 6 bases, 6 bases remained unmatched. CDR3 sequence reads: CASSQDLTGEDGYTF. The CDR3 DNA reads TGTGCCAGCAGCCAAGATCTGACAGGGGAGGATGGCTACACCTTC.

This clonotype is classed as large. This sequence joins TRBV7-2 and TRBJ1-4; tentative D call: TRBD1 (5 bases). The germline V gene has CDR1 SGHTA and CDR2 FQGNSA. V lost 8 bases, J lost 8 bases, and 12 bases lay in between. The CDR3 has 12 residues. The CDR3 region is CASSSQGEKLFF. CDR3 DNA: TGTGCCAGCTCGTCGCAGGGAGAAAAACTGTTTTTT.

The chain carries TRBV5-6 and TRBJ1-2; 7 bases are shared with TRBD1. Germline V gene sequence: CDR1 SGHDT, CDR2 YYEEEE. The CDR3 contains 14 residues. Trimming at V came to 1 base and at J to 4 bases, leaving 4 bases not matched to a gene. The CDR3 spells CASSLLGQIYGYTF. In nucleotides, the CDR3 is TGTGCCAGCAGCTTGTTGGGACAGATCTATGGCTACACCTTC.

This clonotype has just a few counts. J is TRBJ2-7 and V is TRBV3-1; D perhaps matches TRBD2 (6 bases). The CDR3 covers 12 residues. Germline loops: CDR1 LGHDT, CDR2 YNNKEL (reference sequence). Trimming stripped 6 bases from V and 12 bases from J, with 18 bases between. The DNA of the CDR3 is TGTGCCAGCAGTATCTCAGGAGGGTTTGTGTACTTC. Translated, it gives CASSISGGFVYF.

Judged by abundance, this clonotype is medium-sized. This chain uses TRBV7-2 with TRBJ2-7; 11 bases are a match to TRBD2. V shed 0 bases and J 7 bases; nucleotides not matched to a gene: 5. The V gene's germline CDR1 is SGHTA and CDR2 FQGNSA. The CDR3 contains 15 residues. DNA of the CDR3: TGTGCCAGCAGCTTAGCGTTAGCGGGGGGGAGGGAGCAGTACTTC. It translates to CASSLALAGGREQYF. The variable domain in full, with the rest retrieved from reference TRBV7-2 and TRBJ2-7, is GAGVSQSPSNKVTEKGKDVELRCDPISGHTALYWYRQSLGQGLEFLIYFQGNSAPDKSGLPSDRFSAERTGGSVSTLTIQRTQQEDSAVYLCASSLALAGGREQYFGPGTRLTVT.

In its sample, this clonotype ranks as medium-sized. The chain has TRBV20-1 and TRBJ2-5; the D gene is possibly TRBD1 (6 bases). Germline V lookup: CDR1 DFQATT, CDR2 SNEGSKA (reference sequence). There are 16 residues in the CDR3. Trimming took 6 bases from V and 4 from J, leaving 24 bases between them. For the CDR3, the DNA is TGCAGTGCCAGACTCCAGGGACAAACCAGGGGAGAGACCCAGTACTTC. It specifies CSARLQGQTRGETQYF.

This clonotype is judged medium-sized (0.01 to 0.1%). The chain carries TRBV7-9 and TRBJ2-4; TRBD2 is a possible D gene (5 bases). V lost 0 bases and J lost 1, with 7 bases in between. The CDR3 has 15 amino acids. The V gene's germline CDR1 is SEHNR and CDR2 FQNEAQ (reference sequence). The CDR3 DNA sequence: TGTGCCAGCAGCTTAGCGGGAGTTGCCAAAAACATTCAGTACTTC. This gives the protein CASSLAGVAKNIQYF.

This clonotype is judged medium-sized. V gene TRBV6-2 or TRBV6-3 combines with J gene TRBJ1-1; the match to TRBD1 covers 8 bases. Germline V lookup: CDR1 MNHEY, CDR2 SVGEGT. Trimming took 7 bases from V and 11 from J; bases not matched to a gene: 6. There are 11 residues in the CDR3. DNA for the CDR3: TGTGCCAGCACCCTGGACAGGGTGGCTTTCTTT. This encodes CASTLDRVAFF.

By share of the sample, this clonotype is medium-sized (0.01 to 0.1%). The rearrangement uses TRBV20-1 and TRBJ1-2; D is perhaps TRBD1 (5 bases). In germline, CDR1 is DFQATT, CDR2 SNEGSKA (reference sequence). Trimming took 0 bases from V and 5 from J, leaving 13 bases between them. CDR3 length: 14 residues. The CDR3 is CSARDQAGRYGYTF. CDR3 coding DNA: TGCAGTGCTAGAGATCAGGCAGGGAGGTATGGCTACACCTTC.

This clonotype is labeled as medium-sized. The V call is TRBV30, the J call TRBJ2-6, with D perhaps TRBD1 (5 bases). V gave up 5 bases and J gave up 4 bases, with 12 bases separating them. The CDR3 runs 14 residues. Germline loops: CDR1 GTSNPN, CDR2 SVGIG (reference sequence). The CDR3 region is CAWQGPGGANVLTF. The DNA for the CDR3 is TGTGCCTGGCAGGGCCCGGGCGGGGCCAACGTCCTGACTTTC. The whole variable domain, filled in from reference TRBV30 and TRBJ2-6, reads SQTIHQWPATLVQPVGSPLSLECTVEGTSNPNLYWYRQAAGRGLQLLFYSVGIGQISSEVPQNLSASRPQDRQFILSSKKLLLSDSGFYLCAWQGPGGANVLTFGAGSRLTVL.